The 14 T cell receptor beta chains listed next were all sequenced from one sample in a study of human T cells and chemical hapten exposure. Sample time point: healthy volunteer bleed at 6 weeks. Unseparated into fractions, whole blood served as the source from which total RNA was extracted. One entry per CDR3 protein, called by TCRdb with MiXCR from the RACE reads. The sample comprises more than 75,000 distinct CDR3 sequences, roughly 8.6% of which are singletons, and over 1.5% rests with the top ten. What was sequenced was whole blood. Source of these receptors: a male donor in good health. Some clones in this sample may be carry-over from other donors' samples.

In this sample, this clonotype turned up many times. The V and J genes are TRBV7-8 and TRBJ2-1; the D gene is possibly TRBD2 (6 bases). The CDR3 is 15 amino acids. Between the trimmed V and J ends, which lost 1 base and 5 bases, there was a span of 12 bases. The V gene's germline CDR1 is SGHVS and CDR2 FQNEAQ. CDR3 region: CASSLGLVVDNEQFF. CDR3 bases: TGTGCCAGCAGCTTAGGACTAGTAGTCGACAATGAGCAGTTCTTC. The variable domain in full, completed from reference TRBV7-8 and TRBJ2-1, reads GAGVSQSPRYKVAKRGQDVALRCDPISGHVSLFWYQQALGQGPEFLTYFQNEAQLDKSGLPSDRFFAERPEGSVSTLKIQRTQQEDSAVYLCASSLGLVVDNEQFFGPGTRLTVL.

A few counts support this clonotype. Here the CDR3 omits its conserved ending phenylalanine or tryptophan, so a read error is the likely source. The DNA is left out, because the CDR3 cannot be placed on it with certainty; the CDR3 is given as TCRdb lists it. V is TRBV6-8 and J is TRBJ2-7; TRBD1, the table's D call, lacks a check against the DNA. Germline CDR1 is MNHGY and CDR2 is SAAAGT. The CDR3 length equals 9 residues, ends included. The CDR3 spells CASSYCGQI.

This clonotype is judged medium-sized. This chain connects TRBV29-1 to TRBJ2-1, with D maybe TRBD1 (5 bases). Trimming removed 2 bases from V and 6 bases from J, with 8 bases in between. The CDR3 has 12 residues. From germline, CDR1 is SQVTM and CDR2 ANQGSEA. Here the CDR3 reads CSVEPQVNEQFF. In DNA, the CDR3 is TGCAGCGTTGAACCACAGGTCAATGAGCAGTTCTTC.

In its sample, this clonotype was seen many times. The chain is built from TRBV5-1 and TRBJ1-1; D may be TRBD1 (6 bases). With 0 bases removed from V and 7 bases from J, the gap between germline ends came to 16 bases. The length of the CDR3 is 15 residues. The germline V gene encodes CDR1 SGHRS and CDR2 YFSETQ. The CDR3 protein is CASSLDRGAQIEAFF. The CDR3 DNA follows: TGCGCCAGCAGCTTGGATCGGGGGGCGCAGATTGAAGCTTTCTTT.

This clonotype occurred many times. The rearrangement joins TRBV11-2 to TRBJ2-7; D is unresolved. Germline V CDR1 and CDR2: SGHAT, FQNNGV. This CDR3 contains 15 residues. Trimming removed 5 bases from V and 2 bases from J, with 16 bases in between. The CDR3 DNA reads TGTGCCAGCAGCCCCGGACCCACGCGGACCTACGAGCAGTACTTC. It yields the protein CASSPGPTRTYEQYF.

Notes on this clonotype: Given a much more abundant clone one base away, this may be a read error. The chain links TRBV29-1 to TRBJ2-3; 9 bases align to TRBD2. V dropped 8 bases and J dropped 5; count of bases not matched to a gene: 17. Germline V gene data show CDR1 as SQVTM and CDR2 as ANQGSEA. The CDR3 consists of 16 residues. CDR3 nucleotide sequence: TGCAGCTCCGGGGGGAATAGCGGGAGCTCCCTAGATACGCAGTATTTT. Translation gives CSSGGNSGSSLDTQYF.

This clonotype was seen more than once but under ten times. V and J are TRBV7-6 and TRBJ2-7; D is ambiguous. V lost 0 bases, J lost 2 bases, and 8 bases lay in between. CDR3 length equals 14 residues. Germline-derived CDR1 and CDR2 are SGHVS and FNYEAQ. The CDR3 DNA follows: TGTGCCAGCAGCTTAGCCGAAAGGGCCTACGAGCAGTACTTC. It translates to CASSLAERAYEQYF.

The chain uses TRBV29-1 and TRBJ2-5; either TRBD1 or TRBD2 may fit D (7 bases each). V dropped 6 bases and J dropped 4 bases, with 12 bases sitting between them. Germline assignment: CDR1 SQVTM and CDR2 ANQGSEA. The CDR3 has 12 residues. The CDR3 region is CSVTGEGETQYF. For the CDR3, the DNA is TGCAGCGTAACAGGGGAGGGAGAGACCCAGTACTTC.

There are a few counts of this clonotype. The chain combines TRBV18 with TRBJ1-1; D may be TRBD1 (6 bases). Trimming stripped 1 base from V and 8 bases from J, with 8 bases between. The CDR3 loop spans 12 amino acids. Germline loops: CDR1 KGHSH, CDR2 LQKENI. The CDR3 DNA reads TGTGCCAGCTCACCACTACAGGGAGAAGCTTTCTTT. Translating gives CASSPLQGEAFF.

This clonotype was found many times. The chain links TRBV12-3 or TRBV12-4 to TRBJ1-1; D is unclear. V was cut by 0 bases and J by 0 bases, with 8 bases left in between. The CDR3 contains 15 residues. The CDR3 sequence: CASSLADAVNTEAFF. The CDR3 DNA is TGTGCCAGCAGTTTAGCGGACGCCGTGAACACTGAAGCTTTCTTT.

This clonotype showed up just a few times. The chain is built from TRBV20-1 and TRBJ1-1, with TRBD1 matching 8 bases. The germline CDR1 and CDR2 sequences are DFQATT and SNEGSKA (reference sequence). The CDR3 sequence is 17 residues long. CDR3 nucleotides: TGCAGCTTTAAAGGGCAGGGGGCTGCTCTTATGAACACTGAAGCTTTCTTT. Protein sequence: CSFKGQGAALMNTEAFF.

This clonotype occurred many times. The CDR3 nucleotides are TGTGCCAGCAGTCCCTTTTGGGCCTTGGGACAGGGCTCAACTAATGAAAAACTGTTTTTT. It translates to CASSPFWALGQGSTNEKLFF. The V gene is TRBV12-3 or TRBV12-4, the J gene TRBJ1-4; 9 nucleotides line up with TRBD1. The CDR3 runs to 20 residues. The V gene end was trimmed by 5 bases and the J gene end by 0 bases; junction bases not matched to a gene: 16.

This clonotype was detected ten times or more. This CDR3 reads CASSPRDGQPQHF. In DNA form, the CDR3 reads TGTGCCAGCAGCCCTCGCGACGGACAGCCCCAGCATTTT. The V gene is TRBV3-1, the J gene TRBJ1-5; no reliable D call. Germline-derived CDR1 and CDR2 are LGHDT and YNNKEL (reference sequence). With 4 bases removed from V and 7 bases from J, the gap between germline ends came to 11 bases. The CDR3 contains 13 residues.

The chain carries TRBV5-1 and TRBJ1-1; D call uncertain. Germline CDR1 is SGHRS and CDR2 is YFSETQ. The CDR3 runs to 12 residues. V dropped 4 bases and J dropped 1 base, with 5 bases sitting between them. CDR3 sequence: CASSVQNTEAFF. The CDR3 nucleotides are TGCGCCAGCAGCGTTCAGAACACTGAAGCTTTCTTT.